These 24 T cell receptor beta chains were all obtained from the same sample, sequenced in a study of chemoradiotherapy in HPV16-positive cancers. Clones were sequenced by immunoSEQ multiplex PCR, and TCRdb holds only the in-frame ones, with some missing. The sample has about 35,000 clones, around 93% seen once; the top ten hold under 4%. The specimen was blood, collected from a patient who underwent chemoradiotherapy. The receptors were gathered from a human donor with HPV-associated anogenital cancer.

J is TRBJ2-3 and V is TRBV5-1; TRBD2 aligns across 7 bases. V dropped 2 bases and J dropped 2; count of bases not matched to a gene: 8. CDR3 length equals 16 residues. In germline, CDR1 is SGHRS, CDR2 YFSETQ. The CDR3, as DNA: TGCGCCAGCAGCTTAGGGACTATTCTTTCCACAGATACGCAGTATTTT. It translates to CASSLGTILSTDTQYF.

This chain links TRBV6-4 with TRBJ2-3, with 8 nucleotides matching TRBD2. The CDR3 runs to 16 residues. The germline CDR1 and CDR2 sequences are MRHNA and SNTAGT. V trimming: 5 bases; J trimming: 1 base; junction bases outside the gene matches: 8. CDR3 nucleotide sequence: TGTGCCAGCAGTCCGGGACCGCGGGGGGGCACAGATACGCAGTATTTT. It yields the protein CASSPGPRGGTDTQYF.

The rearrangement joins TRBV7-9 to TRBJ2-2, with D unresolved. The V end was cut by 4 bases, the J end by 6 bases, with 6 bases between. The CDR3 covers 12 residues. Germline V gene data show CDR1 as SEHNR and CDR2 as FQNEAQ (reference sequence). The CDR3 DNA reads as TGTGCCAGCAGCTATTCCCCCGGGGAGCTGTTTTTT. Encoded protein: CASSYSPGELFF.

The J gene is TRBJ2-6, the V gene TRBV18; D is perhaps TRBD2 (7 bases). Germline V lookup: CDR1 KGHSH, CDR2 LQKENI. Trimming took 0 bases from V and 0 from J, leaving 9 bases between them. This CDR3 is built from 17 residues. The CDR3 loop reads CASSPPGGASGANVLTF. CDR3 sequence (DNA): TGTGCCAGCTCACCACCGGGGGGGGCCTCTGGGGCCAACGTCCTGACTTTC.

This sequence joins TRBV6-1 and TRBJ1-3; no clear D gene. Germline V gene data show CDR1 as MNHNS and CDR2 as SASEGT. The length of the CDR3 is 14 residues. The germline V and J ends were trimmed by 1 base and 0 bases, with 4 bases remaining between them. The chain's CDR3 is CASSEGDSGNTIYF. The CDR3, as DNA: TGTGCCAGCAGTGAAGGAGACTCTGGAAACACCATATATTTT.

The CDR3 is CASSDSSSPLEQYF. The CDR3 DNA sequence: TGTGCCAGCAGTGACTCTAGCTCCCCTCTCGAGCAGTACTTC. The chain links TRBV2 to TRBJ2-7, with TRBD2 as a possible D gene (5 bases). Trimming took off 3 bases at V and 6 bases at J, with 15 bases between the two ends. This CDR3 is built from 14 residues. CDR1 and CDR2 (germline): SNHLY, FYNNEI.

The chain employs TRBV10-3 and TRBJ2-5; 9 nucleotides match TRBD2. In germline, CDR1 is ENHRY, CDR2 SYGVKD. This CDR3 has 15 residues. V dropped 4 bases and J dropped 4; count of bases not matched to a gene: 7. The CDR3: CAISALGGGAETQYF. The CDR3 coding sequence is TGTGCCATCAGTGCCCTCGGCGGGGGGGCAGAGACCCAGTACTTC.

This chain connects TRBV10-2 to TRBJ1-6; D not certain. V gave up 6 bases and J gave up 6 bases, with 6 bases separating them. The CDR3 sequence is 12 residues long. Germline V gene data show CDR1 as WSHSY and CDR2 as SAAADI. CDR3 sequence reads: CASRPANSPLHF. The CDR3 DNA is TGCGCCAGCAGACCCGCTAATTCACCCCTCCACTTT.

The CDR3 sequence is CASSPPGTGIYGYTF. CDR3 DNA sequence: TGTGCCAGCAGTCCTCCCGGGACAGGGATCTATGGCTACACCTTC. The V and J genes are TRBV28 and TRBJ1-2; 9 nucleotides align to TRBD1. This CDR3 region has 15 residues. CDR1 is MDHEN and CDR2 is SYDVKM in the germline V gene. V was clipped by 5 bases and J by 4 bases; unmatched bases: 8.

The CDR3 DNA reads TGTGCCAGCAGCTTACTTGACAGTTCCCAAGAGACCCAGTACTTC. Its protein is CASSLLDSSQETQYF. This rearrangement joins TRBV7-9 to TRBJ2-5, with D perhaps TRBD1 (5 bases). V lost 2 bases, J lost 1 base, and 11 bases lay in between. CDR1 and CDR2 (germline): SEHNR, FQNEAQ (reference sequence). CDR3 length equals 15 residues.

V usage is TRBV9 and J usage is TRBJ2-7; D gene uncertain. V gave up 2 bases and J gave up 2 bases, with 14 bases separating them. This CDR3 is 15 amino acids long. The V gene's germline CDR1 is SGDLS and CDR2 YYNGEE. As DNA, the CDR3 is TGTGCCAGCAGCGTGGGATTAGACCGCACCTACGAGCAGTACTTC. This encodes CASSVGLDRTYEQYF.

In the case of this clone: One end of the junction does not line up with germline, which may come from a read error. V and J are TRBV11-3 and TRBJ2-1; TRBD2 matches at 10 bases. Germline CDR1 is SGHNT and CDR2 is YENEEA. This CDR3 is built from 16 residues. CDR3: CASSLAGGSRANEQFF. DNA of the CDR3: TGTGCCAGCAGTTTAGCGGGGGGTTCCCGAGCCAATGAGCAGTTCTTC.

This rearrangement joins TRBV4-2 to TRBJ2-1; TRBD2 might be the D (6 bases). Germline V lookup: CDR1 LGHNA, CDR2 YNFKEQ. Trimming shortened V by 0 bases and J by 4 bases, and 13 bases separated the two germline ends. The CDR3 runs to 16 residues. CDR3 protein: CASSQDAAGPYNEQFF. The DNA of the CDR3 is TGTGCCAGCAGCCAAGATGCGGCGGGGCCGTACAATGAGCAGTTCTTC.

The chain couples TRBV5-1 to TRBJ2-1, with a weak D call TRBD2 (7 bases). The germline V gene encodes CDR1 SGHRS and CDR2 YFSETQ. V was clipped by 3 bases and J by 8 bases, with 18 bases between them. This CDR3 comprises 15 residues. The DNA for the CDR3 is TGCGCCAGCAGCTCGGCGGGGGCCGGGCGGGATGAGCAGTTCTTC. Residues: CASSSAGAGRDEQFF.

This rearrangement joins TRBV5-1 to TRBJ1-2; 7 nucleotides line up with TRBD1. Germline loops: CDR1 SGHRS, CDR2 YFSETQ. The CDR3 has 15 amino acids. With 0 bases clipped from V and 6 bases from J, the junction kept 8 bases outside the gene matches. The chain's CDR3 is CASSLADREGNGYTF. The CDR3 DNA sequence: TGCGCCAGCAGCTTGGCCGACAGGGAGGGTAATGGCTACACCTTC.

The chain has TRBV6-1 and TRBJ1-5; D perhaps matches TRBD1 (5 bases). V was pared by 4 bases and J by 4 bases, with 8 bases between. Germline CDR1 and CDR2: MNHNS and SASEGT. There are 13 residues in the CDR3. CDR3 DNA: TGTGCCAGCAGTGGACAGACTAATCAGCCCCAGCATTTT. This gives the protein CASSGQTNQPQHF.

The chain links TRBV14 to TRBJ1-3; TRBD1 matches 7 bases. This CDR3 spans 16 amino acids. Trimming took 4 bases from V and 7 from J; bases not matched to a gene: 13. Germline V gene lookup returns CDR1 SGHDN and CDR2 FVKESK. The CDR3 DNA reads TGTGCCAGCAGCCTCGCGGGACAGCTAATTACGAACACCATATATTTT. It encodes CASSLAGQLITNTIYF.

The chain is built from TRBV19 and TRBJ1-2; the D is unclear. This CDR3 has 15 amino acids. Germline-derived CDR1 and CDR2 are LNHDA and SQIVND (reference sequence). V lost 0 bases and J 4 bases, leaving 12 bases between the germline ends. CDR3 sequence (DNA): TGTGCCAGTAGTATAGATCCGGGGTACGCCTATGGCTACACCTTC. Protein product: CASSIDPGYAYGYTF. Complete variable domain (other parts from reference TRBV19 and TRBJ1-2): DGGITQSPKYLFRKEGQNVTLSCEQNLNHDAMYWYRQDPGQGLRLIYYSQIVNDFQKGDIAEGYSVSREKKESFPLTVTSAQKNPTAFYLCASSIDPGYAYGYTFGSGTRLTVV.

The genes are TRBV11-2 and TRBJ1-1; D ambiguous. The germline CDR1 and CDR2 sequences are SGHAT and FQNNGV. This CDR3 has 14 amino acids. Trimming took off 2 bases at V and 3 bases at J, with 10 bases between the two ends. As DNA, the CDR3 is TGTGCCAGCAGCTTACGACACGAAGACACTGAAGCTTTCTTT. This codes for CASSLRHEDTEAFF. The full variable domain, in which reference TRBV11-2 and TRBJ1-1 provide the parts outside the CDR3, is EAGVAQSPRYKIIEKRQSVAFWCNPISGHATLYWYQQILGQGPKLLIQFQNNGVVDDSQLPKDRFSAERLKGVDSTLKIQPAKLEDSAVYLCASSLRHEDTEAFFGQGTRLTVV.

CDR3 DNA sequence: TGTGCCAGTAGTCCCGTTAGCGGCTCTGGAAACACCATATATTTT. This encodes CASSPVSGSGNTIYF. The V gene is TRBV19, the J gene TRBJ1-3; D gene ambiguous. The V gene's germline CDR1 is LNHDA and CDR2 SQIVND (reference sequence). V was clipped by 5 bases and J by 0 bases, with 11 bases between them. CDR3 length equals 15 residues. Full variable domain (missing parts from reference TRBV19 and TRBJ1-3): DGGITQSPKYLFRKEGQNVTLSCEQNLNHDAMYWYRQDPGQGLRLIYYSQIVNDFQKGDIAEGYSVSREKKESFPLTVTSAQKNPTAFYLCASSPVSGSGNTIYFGEGSWLTVV.

Here the CDR3 DNA reads TGTGCCAGCAGCAAGACGGCAATTACAAATGAAAAACTGTTTTTT. Translated, it gives CASSKTAITNEKLFF. The chain links TRBV7-2 to TRBJ1-4; D not resolved. The germline V and J ends were trimmed by 5 bases and 5 bases, with 15 bases remaining between them. Germline V gene sequence: CDR1 SGHTA, CDR2 FQGNSA. The length of the CDR3 is 15 residues.

The CDR3 sequence: CASSAWANDEKLFF. In DNA form, the CDR3 reads TGTGCCAGCAGCGCGTGGGCGAACGACGAAAAACTGTTTTTT. J is TRBJ1-4 and V is TRBV5-6; no reliable D call. The V gene lost 4 bases and the J gene lost 8 bases, with 15 bases spanning the gap. Germline assignment: CDR1 SGHDT and CDR2 YYEEEE. CDR3 size: 14 residues.

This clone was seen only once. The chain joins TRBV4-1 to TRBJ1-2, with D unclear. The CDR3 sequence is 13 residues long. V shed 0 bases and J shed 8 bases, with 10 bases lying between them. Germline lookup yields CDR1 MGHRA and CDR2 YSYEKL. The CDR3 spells CASSQDPDRGYTF. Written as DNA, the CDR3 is TGCGCCAGCAGCCAAGACCCAGATCGGGGCTACACCTTC.

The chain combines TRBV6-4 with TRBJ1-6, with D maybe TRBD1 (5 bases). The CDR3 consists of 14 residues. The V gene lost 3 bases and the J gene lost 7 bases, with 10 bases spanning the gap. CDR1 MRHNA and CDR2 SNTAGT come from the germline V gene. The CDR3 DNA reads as TGTGCCAGCAGTGAAACAGGAATGAATTCACCCCTCCACTTT. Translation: CASSETGMNSPLHF.